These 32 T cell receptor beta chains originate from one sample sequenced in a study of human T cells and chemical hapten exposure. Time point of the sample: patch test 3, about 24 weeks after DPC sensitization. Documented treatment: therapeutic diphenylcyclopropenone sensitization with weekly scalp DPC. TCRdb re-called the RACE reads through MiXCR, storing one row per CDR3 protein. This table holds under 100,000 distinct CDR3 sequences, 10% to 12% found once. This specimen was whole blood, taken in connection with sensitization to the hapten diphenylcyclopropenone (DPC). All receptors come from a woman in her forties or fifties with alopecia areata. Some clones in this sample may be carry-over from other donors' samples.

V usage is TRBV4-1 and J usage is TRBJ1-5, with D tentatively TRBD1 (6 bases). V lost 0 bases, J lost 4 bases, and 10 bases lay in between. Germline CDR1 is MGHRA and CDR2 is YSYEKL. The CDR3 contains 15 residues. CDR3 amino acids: CASSQERGENQPQHF. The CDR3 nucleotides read TGCGCCAGCAGCCAAGAAAGGGGGGAGAATCAGCCCCAGCATTTT.

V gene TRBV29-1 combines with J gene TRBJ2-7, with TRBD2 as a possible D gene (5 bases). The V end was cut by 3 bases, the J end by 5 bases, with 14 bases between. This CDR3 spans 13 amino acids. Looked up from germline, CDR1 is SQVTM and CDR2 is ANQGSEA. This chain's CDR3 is CSVDPGVGDEQYF. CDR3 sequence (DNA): TGCAGCGTTGATCCCGGGGTTGGGGACGAGCAGTACTTC.

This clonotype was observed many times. This chain's CDR3 is CSVGASGREQYF. As DNA, the CDR3 is TGCAGCGTTGGGGCTAGCGGGAGGGAGCAGTACTTC. This sequence joins TRBV29-1 and TRBJ2-7; TRBD2 agrees at 11 bases. The CDR3 runs to 12 residues. Germline-derived CDR1 and CDR2 are SQVTM and ANQGSEA. V lost 4 bases, J lost 7 bases, and 3 bases stayed unmatched.

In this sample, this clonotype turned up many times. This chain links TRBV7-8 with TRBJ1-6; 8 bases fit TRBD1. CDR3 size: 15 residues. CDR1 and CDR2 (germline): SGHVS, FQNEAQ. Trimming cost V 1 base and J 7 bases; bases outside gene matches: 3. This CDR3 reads CASSLGTGPNSPLHF. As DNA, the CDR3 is TGTGCCAGCAGCTTAGGGACAGGGCCCAATTCACCCCTCCACTTT.

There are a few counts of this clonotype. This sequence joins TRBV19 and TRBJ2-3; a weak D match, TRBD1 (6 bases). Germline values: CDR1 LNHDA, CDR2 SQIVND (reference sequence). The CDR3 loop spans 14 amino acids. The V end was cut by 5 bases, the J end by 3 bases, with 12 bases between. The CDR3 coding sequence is TGTGCCAGTAGTGCCCCGCAGGGGACAGATACGCAGTATTTT. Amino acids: CASSAPQGTDTQYF.

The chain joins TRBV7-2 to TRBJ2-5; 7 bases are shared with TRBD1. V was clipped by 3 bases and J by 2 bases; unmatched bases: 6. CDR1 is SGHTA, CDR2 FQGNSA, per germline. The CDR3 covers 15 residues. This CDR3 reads CASSFQGVVQETQYF. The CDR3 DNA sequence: TGTGCCAGCAGCTTCCAGGGGGTGGTACAAGAGACCCAGTACTTC.

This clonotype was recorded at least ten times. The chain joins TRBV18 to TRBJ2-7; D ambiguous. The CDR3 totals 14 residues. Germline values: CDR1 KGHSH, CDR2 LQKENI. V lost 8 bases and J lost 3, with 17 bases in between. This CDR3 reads CASTHSNGFYEQYF. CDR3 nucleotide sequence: TGTGCCAGCACTCACTCAAACGGATTCTACGAGCAGTACTTC.

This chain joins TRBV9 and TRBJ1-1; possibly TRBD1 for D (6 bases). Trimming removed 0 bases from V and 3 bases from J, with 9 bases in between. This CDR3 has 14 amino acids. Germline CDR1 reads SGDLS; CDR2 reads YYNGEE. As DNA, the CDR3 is TGTGCCAGCAGCGTAGCTACAGGGTACACTGAAGCTTTCTTT. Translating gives CASSVATGYTEAFF.

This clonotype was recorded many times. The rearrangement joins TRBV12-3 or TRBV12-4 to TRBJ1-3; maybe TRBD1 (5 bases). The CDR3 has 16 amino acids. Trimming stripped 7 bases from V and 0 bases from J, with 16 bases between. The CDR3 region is CASTPQAGTSGNTIYF. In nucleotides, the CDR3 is TGTGCCAGCACTCCGCAGGCCGGGACCTCTGGAAACACCATATATTTT.

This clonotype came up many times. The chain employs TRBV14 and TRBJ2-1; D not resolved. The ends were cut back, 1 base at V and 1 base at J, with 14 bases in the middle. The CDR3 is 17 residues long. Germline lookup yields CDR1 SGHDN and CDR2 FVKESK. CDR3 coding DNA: TGTGCCAGCAGCCAAGTTATACTGGATGGGTCCTACAATGAGCAGTTCTTC. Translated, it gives CASSQVILDGSYNEQFF.

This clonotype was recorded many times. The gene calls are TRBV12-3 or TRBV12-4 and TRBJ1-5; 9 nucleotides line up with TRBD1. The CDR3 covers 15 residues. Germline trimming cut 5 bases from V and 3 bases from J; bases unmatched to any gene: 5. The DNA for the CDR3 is TGTGCCAGCAGTCCGGGACAGGGATACAATCAGCCCCAGCATTTT. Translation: CASSPGQGYNQPQHF.

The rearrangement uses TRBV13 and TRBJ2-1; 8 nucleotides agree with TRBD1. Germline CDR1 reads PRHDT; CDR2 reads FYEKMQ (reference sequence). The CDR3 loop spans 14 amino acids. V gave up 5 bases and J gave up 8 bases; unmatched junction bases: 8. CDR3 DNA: TGTGCCAGCAGCGGACGGGCAGGGGGCTATGAGCAGTTCTTC. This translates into CASSGRAGGYEQFF.

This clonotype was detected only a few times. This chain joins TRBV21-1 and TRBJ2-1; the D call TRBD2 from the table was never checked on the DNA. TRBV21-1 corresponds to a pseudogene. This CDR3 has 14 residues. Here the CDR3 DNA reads TGTGCCAGCAGCGCGGGAGTCCGGTACAATGAGCAGTTCTTC. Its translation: CASSAGVRYNEQFF.

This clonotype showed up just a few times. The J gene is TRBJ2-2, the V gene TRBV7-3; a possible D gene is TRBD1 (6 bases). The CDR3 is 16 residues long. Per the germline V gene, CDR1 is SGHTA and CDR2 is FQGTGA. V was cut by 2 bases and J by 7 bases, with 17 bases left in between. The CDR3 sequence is CASSLPTGSSLGELFF. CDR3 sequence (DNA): TGTGCCAGCAGCTTACCGACAGGAAGTAGTCTCGGGGAGCTGTTTTTT.

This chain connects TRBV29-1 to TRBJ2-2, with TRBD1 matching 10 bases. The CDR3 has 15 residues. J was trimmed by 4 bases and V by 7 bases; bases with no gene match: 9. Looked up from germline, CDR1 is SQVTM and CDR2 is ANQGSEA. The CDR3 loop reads CSADPGTGVTGELFF. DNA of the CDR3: TGCAGCGCGGACCCCGGGACAGGGGTCACCGGGGAGCTGTTTTTT.

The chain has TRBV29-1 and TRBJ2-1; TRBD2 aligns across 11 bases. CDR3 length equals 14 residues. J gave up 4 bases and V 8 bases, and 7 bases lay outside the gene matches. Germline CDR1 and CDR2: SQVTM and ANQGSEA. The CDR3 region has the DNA TGCAGCATGGCCTCTAGCGGGGGGTACAATGAGCAGTTCTTC. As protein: CSMASSGGYNEQFF.

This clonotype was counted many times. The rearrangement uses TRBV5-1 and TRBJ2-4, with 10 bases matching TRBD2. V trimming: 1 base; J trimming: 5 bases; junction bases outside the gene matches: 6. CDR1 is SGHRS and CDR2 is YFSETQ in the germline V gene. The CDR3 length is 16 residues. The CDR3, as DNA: TGCGCCAGCAGCTTGAGGTCTAGCGGGAGTCAAAACATTCAGTACTTC. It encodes CASSLRSSGSQNIQYF. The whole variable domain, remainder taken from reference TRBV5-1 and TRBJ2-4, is KAGVTQTPRYLIKTRGQQVTLSCSPISGHRSVSWYQQTPGQGLQFLFEYFSETQRNKGNFPGRFSGRQFSNSRSEMNVSTLELGDSALYLCASSLRSSGSQNIQYFGAGTRLSVL.

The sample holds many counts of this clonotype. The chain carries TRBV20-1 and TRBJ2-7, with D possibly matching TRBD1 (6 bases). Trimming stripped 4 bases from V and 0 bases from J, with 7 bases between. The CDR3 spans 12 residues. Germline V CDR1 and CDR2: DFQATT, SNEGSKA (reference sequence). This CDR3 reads CSANRDSYEQYF. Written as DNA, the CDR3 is TGCAGTGCTAACAGGGACTCCTACGAGCAGTACTTC.

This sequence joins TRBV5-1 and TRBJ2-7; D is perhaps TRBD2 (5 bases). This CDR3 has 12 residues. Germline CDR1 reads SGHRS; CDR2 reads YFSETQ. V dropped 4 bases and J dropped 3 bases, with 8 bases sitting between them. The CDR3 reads CASSAGRYEQYF. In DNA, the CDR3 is TGCGCCAGCAGCGCGGGCCGCTACGAGCAGTACTTC.

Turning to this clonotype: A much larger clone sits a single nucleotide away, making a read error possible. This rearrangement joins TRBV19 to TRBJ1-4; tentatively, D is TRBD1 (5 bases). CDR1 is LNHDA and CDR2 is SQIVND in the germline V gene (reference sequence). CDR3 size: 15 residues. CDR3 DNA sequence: TGTACCAGTAGCCAGGGAGGCGGAACTAATGAAAAACTGTTTTTT. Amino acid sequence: CTSSQGGGTNEKLFF.

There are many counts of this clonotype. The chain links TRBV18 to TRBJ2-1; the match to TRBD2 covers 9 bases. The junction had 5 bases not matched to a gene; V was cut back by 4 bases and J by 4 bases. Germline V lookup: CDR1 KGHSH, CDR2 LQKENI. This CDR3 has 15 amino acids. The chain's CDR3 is CASSLQREVYNEQFF. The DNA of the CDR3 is TGTGCCAGCTCACTACAGCGGGAGGTTTACAATGAGCAGTTCTTC.

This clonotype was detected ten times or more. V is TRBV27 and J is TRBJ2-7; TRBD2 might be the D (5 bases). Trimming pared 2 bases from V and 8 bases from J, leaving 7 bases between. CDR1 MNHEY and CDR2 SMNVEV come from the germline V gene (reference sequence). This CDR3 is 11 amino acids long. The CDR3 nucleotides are TGTGCCAGCAGTTTAACGGGGAAGCAGTACTTC. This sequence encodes CASSLTGKQYF.

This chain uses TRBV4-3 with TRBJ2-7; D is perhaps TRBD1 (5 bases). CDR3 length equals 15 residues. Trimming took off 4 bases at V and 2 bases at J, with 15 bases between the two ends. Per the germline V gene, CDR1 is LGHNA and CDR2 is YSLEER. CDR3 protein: CASSLGAGPAYEQYF. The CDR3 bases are TGCGCCAGCAGCCTAGGGGCAGGTCCTGCCTACGAGCAGTACTTC.

The CDR3 loop reads CASSENSRTDTQYF. CDR3 nucleotide sequence: TGTGCCAGCAGTGAAAATTCACGCACAGATACGCAGTATTTT. The J gene is TRBJ2-3, the V gene TRBV2, with no clear D. V dropped 2 bases and J dropped 1 base, with 7 bases sitting between them. CDR3 length: 14 amino acids. Germline V gives CDR1 SNHLY, CDR2 FYNNEI.

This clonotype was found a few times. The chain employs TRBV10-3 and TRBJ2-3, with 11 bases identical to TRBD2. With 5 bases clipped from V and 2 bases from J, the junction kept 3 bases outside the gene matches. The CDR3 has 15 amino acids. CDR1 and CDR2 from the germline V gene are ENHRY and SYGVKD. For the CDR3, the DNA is TGTGCCATCAGTCCGACTAGCGGGGTCACAGATACGCAGTATTTT. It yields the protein CAISPTSGVTDTQYF.

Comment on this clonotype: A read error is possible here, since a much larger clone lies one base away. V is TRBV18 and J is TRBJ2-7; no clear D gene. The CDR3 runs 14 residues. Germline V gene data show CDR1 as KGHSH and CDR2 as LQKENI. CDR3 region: CTSSPPADSYEQYF. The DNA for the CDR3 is TGTACCAGCTCACCCCCCGCGGACTCCTACGAGCAGTACTTC.

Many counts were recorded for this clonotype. CDR3 sequence reads: CASSQERQSSYNEQFF. In DNA form, the CDR3 reads TGTGCCAGCAGCCAAGAGCGCCAGAGCTCCTACAATGAGCAGTTCTTC. The V call is TRBV14, the J call TRBJ2-1; D is undetermined. The CDR3 has 16 residues. CDR1 is SGHDN, CDR2 FVKESK, per germline. With 0 bases removed from V and 0 bases from J, the gap between germline ends came to 9 bases. Variable domain in full (rest from reference TRBV14 and TRBJ2-1): EAGVTQFPSHSVIEKGQTVTLRCDPISGHDNLYWYRRVMGKEIKFLLHFVKESKQDESGMPNNRFLAERTGGTYSTLKVQPAELEDSGVYFCASSQERQSSYNEQFFGPGTRLTVL.

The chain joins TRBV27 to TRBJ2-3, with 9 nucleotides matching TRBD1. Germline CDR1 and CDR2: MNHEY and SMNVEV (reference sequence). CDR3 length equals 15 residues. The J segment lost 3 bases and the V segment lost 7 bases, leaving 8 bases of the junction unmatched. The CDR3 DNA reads TGTGCCAGCACCAAACAGGGGGCTTATACAGATACGCAGTATTTT. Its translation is CASTKQGAYTDTQYF.

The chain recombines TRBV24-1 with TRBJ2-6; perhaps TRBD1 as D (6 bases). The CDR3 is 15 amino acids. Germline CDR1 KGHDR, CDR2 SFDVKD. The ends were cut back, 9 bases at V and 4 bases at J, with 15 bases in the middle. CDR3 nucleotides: TGTGCCACCGGAACAGGGATAAGAGGGGCCAACGTCCTGACTTTC. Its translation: CATGTGIRGANVLTF.

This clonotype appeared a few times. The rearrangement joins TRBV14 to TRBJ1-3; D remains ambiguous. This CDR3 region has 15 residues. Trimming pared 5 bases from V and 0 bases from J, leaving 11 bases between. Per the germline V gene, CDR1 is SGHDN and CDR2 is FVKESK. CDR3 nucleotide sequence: TGTGCCAGCAGCGGGTTTTGGGGCTCTGGAAACACCATATATTTT. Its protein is CASSGFWGSGNTIYF.

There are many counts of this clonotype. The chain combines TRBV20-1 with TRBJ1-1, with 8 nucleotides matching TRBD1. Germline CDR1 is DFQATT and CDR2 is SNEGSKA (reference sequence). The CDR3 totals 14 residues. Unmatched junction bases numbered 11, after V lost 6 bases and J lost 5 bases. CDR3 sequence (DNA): TGCAGTGCCCCCGGACAGGGATGGGGAACTGAAGCTTTCTTT. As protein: CSAPGQGWGTEAFF.

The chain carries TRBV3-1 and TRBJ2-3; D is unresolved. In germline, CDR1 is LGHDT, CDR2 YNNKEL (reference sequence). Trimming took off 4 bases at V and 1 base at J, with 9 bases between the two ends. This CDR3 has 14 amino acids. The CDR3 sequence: CASSPSVGTDTQYF. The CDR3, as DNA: TGTGCCAGCAGCCCATCAGTGGGCACAGATACGCAGTATTTT.